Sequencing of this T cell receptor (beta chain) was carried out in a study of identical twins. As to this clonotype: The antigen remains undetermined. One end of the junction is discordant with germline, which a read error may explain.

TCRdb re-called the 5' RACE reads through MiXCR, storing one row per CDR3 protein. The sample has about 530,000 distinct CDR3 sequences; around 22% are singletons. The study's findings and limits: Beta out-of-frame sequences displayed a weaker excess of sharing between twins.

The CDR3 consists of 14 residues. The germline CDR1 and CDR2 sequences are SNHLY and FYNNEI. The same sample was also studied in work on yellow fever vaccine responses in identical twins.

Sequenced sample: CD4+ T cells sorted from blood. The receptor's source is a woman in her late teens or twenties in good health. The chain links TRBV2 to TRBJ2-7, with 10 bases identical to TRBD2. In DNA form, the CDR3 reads TGTACCAGCAGGGGACTAGCGTCCGCCTACGAGCAGTACTTC. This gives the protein CTSRGLASAYEQYF.